The rows below give T cell receptor beta chains drawn from one sample of a study of blood T cell repertoires in COVID-19. The protocol was immunoSEQ multiplex PCR, while the TCRdb copy is restricted to in-frame clones and leaves out a portion. The table lists nearly 110,000 clones, almost 85% of them singletons. Sequencing was done on a sample of peripheral blood. The source is a human donor in a cohort sampled during active COVID-19. The CDR3 runs from the conserved cysteine through the conserved F or W. A D gene is named only where the DNA matches it firmly. Expanded clones are given a class, and other clones once, few, many or no size at all.

size,D,V,J,CDR3,DNA
NA,NA,TRBV7-8,TRBJ2-1,CASCFGGDLYNEQFF,TGTGCCAGCTGTTTTGGCGGGGACCTCTACAATGAGCAGTTCTTC
NA,TRBD1,TRBV12-5,TRBJ2-1,CAAGQGFYNEQFF,TGTGCTGCTGGACAGGGGTTCTACAATGAGCAGTTCTTC
NA,NA,TRBV6-5,TRBJ1-3,CASNSLGNTIYF,TGTGCCAGCAACAGTCTCGGAAACACCATATATTTT
NA,NA,TRBV6-6,TRBJ2-3,CASSYSWGEGTDTQYF,TGTGCCAGCAGTTACTCTTGGGGGGAAGGCACAGATACGCAGTATTTT
NA,TRBD1,TRBV27,TRBJ2-1,CASSLRTGSSYNEQFF,TGTGCCAGCAGTTTAAGGACAGGGAGCTCCTACAATGAGCAGTTCTTC
once,TRBD1,TRBV19,TRBJ1-3,CASRDRGGNTIYF,TGTGCCAGTCGAGACAGGGGAGGAAACACCATATATTTT
NA,NA,TRBV27,TRBJ2-5,CASSWLAEETQYF,TGTGCCAGCAGTTGGCTAGCCGAAGAGACCCAGTACTTC
NA,NA,TRBV4-1,TRBJ1-5,CASSQDAAVREFNNQPQHF,TGCGCCAGCAGCCAAGATGCGGCTGTTCGAGAGTTTAACAATCAGCCCCAGCATTTT
medium-sized,NA,TRBV29-1,TRBJ1-1,CSVEFPARNTEAFF,TGCAGCGTTGAATTTCCAGCGAGGAACACTGAAGCTTTCTTT
few,NA,TRBV28,TRBJ2-7,CASTGRSYEQYF,TGTGCCAGTACGGGTCGCTCCTACGAGCAGTACTTC
NA,NA,TRBV5-1,TRBJ2-7,CASSSGSYEQYF,TGCGCCAGCAGCTCGGGTTCCTACGAGCAGTACTTC
NA,NA,TRBV3-1/TRBV3-2,TRBJ1-3,CASSPSRVSGNTIYF,TGTGCCAGCAGCCCTTCCCGGGTGTCTGGAAACACCATATATTTT
NA,NA,TRBV2,TRBJ2-7,CASNAQGGSYEQYF,TGTGCCAGCAACGCACAGGGCGGATCCTACGAGCAGTACTTC
NA,TRBD1,TRBV3-1/TRBV3-2,TRBJ1-4,CASSPTGVANEKLFF,TGTGCCAGCAGCCCCACAGGGGTTGCTAATGAAAAACTGTTTTTT
NA,TRBD1,TRBV19,TRBJ2-5,CASSAQGAGETQYF,TGTGCCAGTAGTGCACAGGGGGCGGGAGAGACCCAGTACTTC
NA,NA,TRBV7-9,TRBJ1-6,CASSWSAGTPNSPLHF,TGTGCCAGCAGCTGGAGCGCCGGGACACCTAATTCACCCCTCCACTTT
NA,NA,TRBV4-3,TRBJ2-1,CASSQFPRAGDNEQFF,TGCGCCAGCAGCCAATTTCCCCGGGCGGGTGACAATGAGCAGTTCTTC
NA,NA,TRBV30,TRBJ1-1,CAWTGGDTEAFF,TGTGCCTGGACAGGCGGGGACACTGAAGCTTTCTTT
NA,NA,TRBV11-3,TRBJ2-1,CASSLGGIQNNNEQFF,TGTGCCAGCAGCTTAGGGGGCATACAGAACAACAATGAGCAGTTCTTC
NA,TRBD1,TRBV3-1/TRBV3-2,TRBJ2-5,CASSNRGVETQYF,TGTGCCAGCAGCAACAGGGGGGTGGAGACCCAGTACTTC
NA,TRBD2,TRBV18,TRBJ2-1,CASSPGTNYNEQFF,TGTGCCAGCTCACCTGGGACTAACTACAATGAGCAGTTCTTC
NA,TRBD2,TRBV7-3,TRBJ2-1,CASSLAGGGGNEQFF,TGTGCCAGCAGCCTAGCGGGCGGGGGAGGTAATGAGCAGTTCTTC
NA,NA,TRBV30,TRBJ2-3,CAQNPQGYTQYF,TGTGCCCAGAACCCACAGGGATATACGCAGTATTTT